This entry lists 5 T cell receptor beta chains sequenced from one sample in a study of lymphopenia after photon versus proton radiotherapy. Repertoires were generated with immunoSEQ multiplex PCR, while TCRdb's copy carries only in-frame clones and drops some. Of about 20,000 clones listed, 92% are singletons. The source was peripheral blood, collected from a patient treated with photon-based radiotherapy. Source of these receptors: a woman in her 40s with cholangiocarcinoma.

In DNA form, the CDR3 reads TGTGCCAGCAGAGAGCCTCCGGGGCTAGGGGCCAACGTCCTGACTTTC. It codes for CASREPPGLGANVLTF. This rearrangement joins TRBV2 to TRBJ2-6; D might be TRBD1 or TRBD2, each matching 5 bases. Germline CDR1 reads SNHLY; CDR2 reads FYNNEI. This CDR3 region has 16 residues. Deletions cut 6 bases from V and 4 bases from J, with 16 bases between.

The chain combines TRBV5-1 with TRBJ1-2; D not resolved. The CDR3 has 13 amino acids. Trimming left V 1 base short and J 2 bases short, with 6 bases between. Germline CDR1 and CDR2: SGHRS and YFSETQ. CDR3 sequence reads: CASSLNENYGYTF. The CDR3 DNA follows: TGCGCCAGCAGCTTGAACGAAAACTATGGCTACACCTTC.

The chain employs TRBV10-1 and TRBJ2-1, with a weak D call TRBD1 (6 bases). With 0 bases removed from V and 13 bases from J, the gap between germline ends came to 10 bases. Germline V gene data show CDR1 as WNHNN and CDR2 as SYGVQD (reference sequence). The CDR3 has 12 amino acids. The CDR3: CASSESTGTQFF. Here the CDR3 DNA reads TGCGCCAGCAGTGAGTCGACCGGGACACAGTTCTTC.

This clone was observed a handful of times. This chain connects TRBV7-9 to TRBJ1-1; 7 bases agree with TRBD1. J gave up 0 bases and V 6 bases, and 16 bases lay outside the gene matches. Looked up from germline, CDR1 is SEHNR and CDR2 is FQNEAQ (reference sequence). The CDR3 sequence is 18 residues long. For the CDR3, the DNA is TGTGCCAGCAGTTGGACAGGTGACAACATCTATTTGAACACTGAAGCTTTCTTT. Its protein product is CASSWTGDNIYLNTEAFF.

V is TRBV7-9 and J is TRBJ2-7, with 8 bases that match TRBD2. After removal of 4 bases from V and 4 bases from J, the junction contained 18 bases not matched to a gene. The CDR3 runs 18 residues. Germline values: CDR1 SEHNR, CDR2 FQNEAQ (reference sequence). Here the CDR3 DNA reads TGTGCCAGCAGCTCTAGAGGAAGCGGGAGATCCCGCTCGTACGAGCAGTACTTC. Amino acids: CASSSRGSGRSRSYEQYF.